This TCR beta chain emerged from a study of T cell responses to AZD1222 COVID-19 vaccine. The table came from immunoSEQ multiplex PCR; TCRdb's copy has only in-frame clones and leaves some out. Here the sample spans roughly 150,000 clones, 75% to 95% being singletons. Between the trimmed V and J ends, which lost 3 bases and 0 bases, there was a span of 9 bases. CDR3 size: 14 residues. Germline values: CDR1 WSHSY, CDR2 SAAADI. Notes on the study in general: Donors in the cohort were predominantly white British and more often female, and clonal diversity was possibly underestimated. AZD1222 recipients seropositive at baseline numbered only six or seven. In all cases, repertoires were sampled only after the peak T cell response. Two doses of AZD1222 preceded a rise in Spike-specific TCR breadth and depth.

As regards this clone: Antigen specificity is unknown.

Sequencing used peripheral blood, obtained on day 0 of AZD1222 vaccination. The chain couples TRBV10-2 to TRBJ2-7, with D tentatively TRBD1 (6 bases). This TCR was sampled from an adult in good health. The CDR3 bases are TGCGCCAGCAGTGAAAGGGGACACTCCTACGAGCAGTACTTC. It is translated as CASSERGHSYEQYF.